This section outlines one T cell receptor (beta chain) sequence together with its context. This entry belongs to a study of Ad26.COV2.S vaccination and SARS-CoV-2 variants. Study in general: A participant enrolled in the COV1001 Ad26.COV2.S trial arm provided the sample.

The CDR3 length is 13 residues. CDR1 and CDR2 (germline): MNHEY, SMNVEV (reference sequence). V gave up 4 bases and J gave up 0 bases, with 5 bases separating them. As to treatment: some 20 received Ad26.COV2.S at low or high dose, single or two shots; roughly five received placebo; per-sample allocation not given. Material that was analyzed had been drawn on day 63 after the first vaccine or placebo injection. An adult of 18-55 years in Boston served as donor. An Ad26 vector that expressed Wuhan-strain SARS-CoV-2 spike constituted the vaccine. Repertoires were generated with immunoSEQ multiplex PCR, while TCRdb's copy carries only in-frame clones and drops some. The sample yields some 520,000 clones, around 85% seen once.

This TCR derives from a person between 18 and 59 years old who received the Ad26.COV2.S COVID-19 vaccine or a placebo. The sample consisted of peripheral blood, taken in a trial of Ad26.COV2.S vaccine versus placebo. The gene calls are TRBV27 and TRBJ2-3, with D maybe TRBD1 (5 bases). CDR3 amino acids: CASSWGSTDTQYF. The CDR3 coding sequence is TGTGCCAGCAGTTGGGGCAGCACAGATACGCAGTATTTT.